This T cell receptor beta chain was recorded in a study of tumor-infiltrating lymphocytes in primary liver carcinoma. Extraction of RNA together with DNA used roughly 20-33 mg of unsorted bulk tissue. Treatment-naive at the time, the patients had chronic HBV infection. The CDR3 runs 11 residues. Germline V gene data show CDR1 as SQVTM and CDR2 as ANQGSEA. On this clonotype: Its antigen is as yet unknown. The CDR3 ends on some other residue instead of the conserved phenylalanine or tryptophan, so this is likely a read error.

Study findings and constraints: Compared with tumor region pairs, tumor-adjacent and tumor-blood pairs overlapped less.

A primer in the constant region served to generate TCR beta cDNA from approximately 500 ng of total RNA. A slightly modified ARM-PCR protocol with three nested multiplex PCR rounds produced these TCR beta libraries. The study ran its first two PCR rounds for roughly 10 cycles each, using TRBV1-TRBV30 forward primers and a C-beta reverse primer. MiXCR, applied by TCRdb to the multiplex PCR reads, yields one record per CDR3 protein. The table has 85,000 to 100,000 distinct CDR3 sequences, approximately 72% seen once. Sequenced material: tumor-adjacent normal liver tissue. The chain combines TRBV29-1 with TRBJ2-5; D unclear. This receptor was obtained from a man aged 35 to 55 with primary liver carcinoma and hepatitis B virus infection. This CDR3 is CRVEDLETQYL. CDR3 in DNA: TGCAGGGTTGAAGATCTGGAGACCCAGTACTTA.